This note documents a single T cell receptor (beta chain) sequence. Its specificity is unknown. The CDR3 contains 16 residues. This entry is derived from a study of cytomegalovirus exposure and HLA in healthy donors. Findings and caveats of the study: TCR beta chains associated with HLA were, in a later analysis, more clonally expanded than equally common others. A few chains linked to CMV were shown in vitro to be specific for CMV antigens.

PCR primers comprised 60 Vbeta and 13 Jbeta primers. Measured with immunoSEQ multiplex PCR; TCRdb has only the in-frame clones, and not every one. The specimen's table records more than 50,000 clones. The source is a man aged 45-60 years in good health and CMV-seropositive. Sequencing used PBMCs. This sequence joins TRBV1 and TRBJ2-5; the tabulated D call, TRBD1, remains unverified against the DNA. TRBV1 is listed as a pseudogene. The CDR3 sequence: CTSSQASKQGSETQYF. DNA of the CDR3: TGCACCAGCAGCCAGGCCTCCAAACAGGGCTCAGAGACCCAGTACTTC.